The clone carrying this T cell receptor (beta chain) appeared once. Its antigen is still unknown. This specimen belongs to a study of a mutant IDH1 vaccine in newly diagnosed glioma. Overall study context: There were eight vaccinations for patients, given in weeks 1, 3, 5, 7, 11, 15, 19 and 23. The earlier regimen, radiotherapy, temozolomide, or both, was most often both.

The CDR3 spans 15 residues. Trimming took 8 bases from V and 0 from J, leaving 16 bases between them. The germline V gene encodes CDR1 LNHDA and CDR2 SQIVND (reference sequence). Time point here: week 23, last vaccination. Vaccinated patients received 300 ug of mutant IDH1 20-mer peptide per dose, with topical imiquimod. Each tumor in the donors was a new WHO grade 3 or 4 astrocytoma, IDH1-mutant and ATRX-lost. The assay was immunoSEQ multiplex PCR, and TCRdb's table has in-frame clones only and misses some. The sample includes 50,000 to 70,000 clones, around 80% of them seen just once. Study-wide points: Pseudoprogression seemingly bore no relation to changes in top peripheral T cell clonotypes.

This receptor was obtained from a middle-aged woman with glioma. Some clones in this sample may be carry-over from other donors' samples. The material sequenced was PBMCs, taken from a glioma patient whose treatment included an IDH1 peptide vaccine. The J gene is TRBJ1-1, the V gene TRBV19; no definite D call. CDR3 sequence (DNA): TGTGCCAGTGCACCTCTCCCCTCGATGAACACTGAAGCTTTCTTT. Encoded protein: CASAPLPSMNTEAFF.